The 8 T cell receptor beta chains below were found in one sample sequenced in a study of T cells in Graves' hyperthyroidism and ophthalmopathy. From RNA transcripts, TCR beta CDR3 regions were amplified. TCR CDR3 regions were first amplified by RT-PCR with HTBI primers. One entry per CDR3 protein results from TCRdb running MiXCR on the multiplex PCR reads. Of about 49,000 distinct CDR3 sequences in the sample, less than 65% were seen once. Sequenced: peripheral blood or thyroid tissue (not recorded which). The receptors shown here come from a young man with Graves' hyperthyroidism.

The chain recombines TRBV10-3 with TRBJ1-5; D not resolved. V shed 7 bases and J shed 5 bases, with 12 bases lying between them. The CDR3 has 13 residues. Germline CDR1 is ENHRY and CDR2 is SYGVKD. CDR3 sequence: CAITPGEDQPQHF. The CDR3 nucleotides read TGTGCCATCACCCCTGGAGAGGATCAGCCCCAGCATTTT.

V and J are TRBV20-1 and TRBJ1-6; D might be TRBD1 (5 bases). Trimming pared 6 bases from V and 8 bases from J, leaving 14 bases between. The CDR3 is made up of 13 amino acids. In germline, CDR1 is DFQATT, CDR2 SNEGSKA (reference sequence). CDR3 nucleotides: TGCAGTGCCTATGACAGCTCCTATTCACCCCTCCACTTT. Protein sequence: CSAYDSSYSPLHF.

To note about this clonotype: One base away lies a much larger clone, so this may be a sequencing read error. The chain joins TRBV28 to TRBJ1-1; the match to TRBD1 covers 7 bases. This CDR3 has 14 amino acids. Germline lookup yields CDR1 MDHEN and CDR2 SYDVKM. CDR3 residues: CASSFQGVHTEASF. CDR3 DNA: TGTGCCAGCAGTTTTCAGGGGGTGCACACTGAAGCTTCCTTT. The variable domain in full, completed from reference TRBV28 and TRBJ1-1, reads DVKVTQSSRYLVKRTGEKVFLECVQDMDHENMFWYRQDPGLGLRLIYFSYDVKMKEKGDIPEGYSVSREKKERFSLILESASTNQTSMYLCASSFQGVHTEASFGQGTRLTVV.

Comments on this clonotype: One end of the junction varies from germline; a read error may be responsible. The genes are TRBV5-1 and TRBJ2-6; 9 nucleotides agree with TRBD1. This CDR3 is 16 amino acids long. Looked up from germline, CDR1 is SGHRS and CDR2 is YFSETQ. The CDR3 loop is CANSSWDRAASSSLTF. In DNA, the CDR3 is TGCGCCAACAGCTCCTGGGACAGGGCCGCCTCTTCTAGTCTGACTTTC.

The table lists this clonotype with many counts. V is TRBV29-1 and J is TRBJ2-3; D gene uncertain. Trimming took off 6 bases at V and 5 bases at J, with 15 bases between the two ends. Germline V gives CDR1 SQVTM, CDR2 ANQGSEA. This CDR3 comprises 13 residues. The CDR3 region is CSVFRPDKDTQYF. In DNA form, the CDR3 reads TGCAGCGTGTTTAGGCCCGACAAAGATACGCAGTATTTT.

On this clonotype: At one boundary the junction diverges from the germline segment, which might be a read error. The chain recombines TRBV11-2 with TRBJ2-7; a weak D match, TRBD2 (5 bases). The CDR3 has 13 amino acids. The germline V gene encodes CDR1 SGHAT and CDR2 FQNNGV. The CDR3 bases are TGTGCCAGCAGCTTCGGGGTGGAGTACGAGCCGTACTTC. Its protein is CASSFGVEYEPYF.

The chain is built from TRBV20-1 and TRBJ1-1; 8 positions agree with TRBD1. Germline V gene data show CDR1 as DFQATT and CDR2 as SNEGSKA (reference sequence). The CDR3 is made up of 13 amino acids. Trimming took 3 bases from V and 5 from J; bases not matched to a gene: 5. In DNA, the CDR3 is TGCAGTGCTAGGAGACAGGGGCGGACTGAAGCTTTCTTT. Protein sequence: CSARRQGRTEAFF.

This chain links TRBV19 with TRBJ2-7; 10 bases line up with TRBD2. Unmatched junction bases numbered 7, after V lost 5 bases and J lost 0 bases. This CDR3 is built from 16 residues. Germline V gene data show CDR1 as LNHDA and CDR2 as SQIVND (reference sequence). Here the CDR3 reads CASSGGLAVNSYEQYF. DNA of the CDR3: TGTGCCAGTAGTGGTGGACTAGCGGTGAACTCCTACGAGCAGTACTTC.